This T cell receptor beta chain was found in a study of CD8 T cell repertoires and HIV-1 epitope variants. About the research overall: Each of Twenty-five Gag and Nef epitope peptides stimulated a separate culture. A roughly ten-day culture received IL-2, IL-7 and IL-15 on days 3 and 7. Overall study findings and caveats: Roughly nine antigen-specific TCR beta clonotypes were found; over 5 seemed cross-reactive to variants.

A note on this clone: Its cognate antigen is unknown.

The repertoire was sequenced with immunoSEQ multiplex PCR; TCRdb's copy has only in-frame clones and lacks some. The table records about 4,800 clones, approximately 66% of them present only once. The CDR3 loop spans 15 amino acids. Germline V CDR1 and CDR2: SEHNR, FQNEAQ (reference sequence). Trimming left V 1 base short and J 4 bases short, with 11 bases between. Sample: cultured CD8+ T cells derived from PBMCs. The chain combines TRBV7-9 with TRBJ1-5; maybe TRBD1 (6 bases). This receptor was identified in a male donor with HIV. CDR3 DNA: TGTGCCAGCAGCTTAGGCAGGGGCCCTAATCAGCCCCAGCATTTT. Protein sequence: CASSLGRGPNQPQHF. The variable domain in full, with the rest retrieved from reference TRBV7-9 and TRBJ1-5, is DTGVSQNPRHKITKRGQNVTFRCDPISEHNRLYWYRQTLGQGPEFLTYFQNEAQLEKSRLLSDRFSAERPKGSFSTLEIQRTEQGDSAMYLCASSLGRGPNQPQHFGDGTRLSIL.